The 30 T cell receptor beta chains below were found in one sample sequenced in a study of response to subunit inactivated influenza vaccine. TCRdb fed the RT-PCR reads into MiXCR, producing one record per CDR3 protein. The data show around 470,000 distinct CDR3 sequences, under 8.5% seen once. Material: PBMCs from blood, obtained less than 30 months after vaccination. Source of these receptors: a man between 50 and 70 years old who received an inactivated influenza vaccine.

The chain combines TRBV3-1 with TRBJ1-6, with no clear D. V was cut by 0 bases and J by 14 bases, with 8 bases left in between. CDR1 is LGHDT and CDR2 is YNNKEL in the germline V gene (reference sequence). There are 12 residues in the CDR3. CDR3 DNA sequence: TGTGCCAGCAGCCAAGATCGGACCTCCCTCCACTTT. Protein: CASSQDRTSLHF.

The table lists this clonotype with a few counts. The chain combines TRBV27 with TRBJ2-2, with D possibly being TRBD1 (6 bases). CDR3 length: 15 amino acids. The ends were cut back, 3 bases at V and 7 bases at J, with 15 bases in the middle. Germline-derived CDR1 and CDR2 are MNHEY and SMNVEV (reference sequence). The CDR3 here is CASSFLDRFDGELFF. In DNA form, the CDR3 reads TGTGCCAGCAGTTTCCTCGACAGGTTTGACGGGGAGCTGTTTTTT.

This clonotype was counted between two and nine times. Sequence at one end of the junction differs from germline and may be a read error. The V call is TRBV6-1, the J call TRBJ2-2; weak D call: TRBD1 (5 bases). The CDR3 has 14 amino acids. Germline V gene lookup returns CDR1 MNHNS and CDR2 SASEGT. This chain's CDR3 is CASQGGRSTAELFF. For the CDR3, the DNA is TGTGCCAGCCAGGGTGGTCGAAGCACCGCGGAGCTGTTTTTT.

This clonotype was seen more than once but under ten times. V and J are TRBV7-9 and TRBJ1-4; TRBD1 matches at 8 bases. J lost 9 bases, V lost 6 bases, and 9 bases had no gene match. CDR3 length equals 14 residues. Germline loops: CDR1 SEHNR, CDR2 FQNEAQ (reference sequence). The CDR3 is CASSYGQGTKKLFF. The CDR3 region has the DNA TGTGCCAGCAGTTACGGACAGGGAACAAAAAAACTGTTTTTT.

The chain links TRBV11-2 to TRBJ1-3; 8 nucleotides line up with TRBD1. Trimming took 5 bases from V and 0 from J; bases not matched to a gene: 6. This CDR3 is built from 16 residues. CDR1 is SGHAT, CDR2 FQNNGV, per germline. As DNA, the CDR3 is TGTGCCAGCAGCCGGATGGGACAGGCCTCTGGAAACACCATATATTTT. Amino acid sequence: CASSRMGQASGNTIYF.

This clonotype was seen a few times. The chain recombines TRBV12-3 or TRBV12-4 with TRBJ2-1; 7 bases line up with TRBD2. The CDR3 sequence is 16 residues long. V dropped 8 bases and J dropped 12; count of bases not matched to a gene: 22. The CDR3 protein is CASGPSSGIGMVGQFF. Here the CDR3 DNA reads TGTGCCAGCGGCCCTTCAAGCGGGATAGGGATGGTCGGGCAGTTCTTC.

The chain has TRBV7-6 and TRBJ2-7, with D hard to call. This CDR3 has 14 residues. Germline lookup yields CDR1 SGHVS and CDR2 FNYEAQ. The germline V and J ends were trimmed by 3 bases and 3 bases, with 12 bases remaining between them. CDR3 bases: TGTGCCAGCAGCTTGGGCGGTGTGAACTACGAGCAGTACTTC. Protein product: CASSLGGVNYEQYF.

A remark on this clonotype: A much larger clone differs from this one at a single base, so this may be a read error. V is TRBV4-2 and J is TRBJ2-5, with D possibly TRBD2 on 7 matching bases. The germline gives CDR1 LGHNA, CDR2 YNFKEQ. The CDR3 runs 15 residues. CDR3 region: CSSSQGLGGGETQYF. Here the CDR3 DNA reads TGTTCCAGCAGCCAAGGACTAGGGGGTGGCGAGACCCAGTACTTC.

CDR3 protein: CASSPSTGKETQYF. DNA for the CDR3: TGTGCCAGCTCACCATCGACAGGGAAAGAGACCCAGTACTTC. The genes are TRBV18 and TRBJ2-5; the match to TRBD1 covers 7 bases. Germline V gives CDR1 KGHSH, CDR2 LQKENI. This CDR3 has 14 residues. Trimming took 2 bases from V and 3 from J; bases not matched to a gene: 3.

There are a few counts of this clonotype. The chain couples TRBV5-6 to TRBJ2-7, with a possible D match to TRBD1 (6 bases). The CDR3 consists of 14 residues. V dropped 4 bases and J dropped 0 bases, with 11 bases sitting between them. CDR1 is SGHDT, CDR2 YYEEEE, per germline. CDR3 region: CASSDRKSSYEQYF. The CDR3 region has the DNA TGTGCCAGCAGCGACAGGAAGAGCTCCTACGAGCAGTACTTC.

The chain joins TRBV11-2 to TRBJ2-3; tentatively, D is TRBD1 (6 bases). The V end was cut by 1 base, the J end by 4 bases, with 15 bases between. Germline V gene sequence: CDR1 SGHAT, CDR2 FQNNGV. This CDR3 spans 16 amino acids. The CDR3 nucleotides are TGTGCCAGCAGCTTAGCTGGGGGCCCCAACCCAGATACGCAGTATTTT. The encoded protein is CASSLAGGPNPDTQYF.

This clonotype was detected ten times or more. The rearrangement joins TRBV5-5 to TRBJ2-1; possibly TRBD1 for D (5 bases). The germline gives CDR1 SGHKS, CDR2 YYEKEE (reference sequence). Trimming left V 6 bases short and J 1 base short, with 11 bases between. There are 14 residues in the CDR3. The CDR3 DNA reads TGTGCCAGCATCCCAGACAGTTCCTACAATGAGCAGTTCTTC. Its translation is CASIPDSSYNEQFF.

The sample holds many counts of this clonotype. The junction differs from germline at one of its ends, possibly a read error. The chain is built from TRBV5-5 and TRBJ2-3; D is possibly TRBD2 (6 bases). CDR3 length: 13 amino acids. Germline CDR1 SGHKS, CDR2 YYEKEE (reference sequence). CDR3 sequence: CASSLGRLDAQYF. The CDR3 DNA sequence: TGTGCCAGCAGCTTGGGTAGACTAGATGCGCAGTATTTT.

This clonotype was recorded at least ten times. This rearrangement joins TRBV7-2 to TRBJ2-7; perhaps TRBD2 as D (6 bases). The V and J ends lost 0 bases and 0 bases respectively, with 12 bases between them. This CDR3 has 16 residues. The germline gives CDR1 SGHTA, CDR2 FQGNSA. In DNA, the CDR3 is TGTGCCAGCAGCTTAGCGGGAGGTTACCTCTCCTACGAGCAGTACTTC. Its translation: CASSLAGGYLSYEQYF. The full variable domain, completed using reference TRBV7-2 and TRBJ2-7, is GAGVSQSPSNKVTEKGKDVELRCDPISGHTALYWYRQSLGQGLEFLIYFQGNSAPDKSGLPSDRFSAERTGGSVSTLTIQRTQQEDSAVYLCASSLAGGYLSYEQYFGPGTRLTVT.

V is TRBV29-1 and J is TRBJ1-3, with TRBD1 as a possible D gene (6 bases). The CDR3 consists of 13 residues. The germline V and J ends were trimmed by 4 bases and 2 bases, with 9 bases remaining between them. CDR1 and CDR2 from the germline V gene are SQVTM and ANQGSEA. CDR3 nucleotides: TGCAGCGTTGCCCCAGGGGCTGGAAACACCATATATTTT. Translating gives CSVAPGAGNTIYF.

This clonotype was counted only a few times. The V and J genes are TRBV7-8 and TRBJ1-4; the D gene is possibly TRBD1 (5 bases). V was pared by 0 bases and J by 0 bases, with 8 bases between. Germline CDR1 and CDR2: SGHVS and FQNEAQ. The CDR3 runs 16 residues. CDR3 residues: CASSLARVTTNEKLFF. CDR3 DNA: TGTGCCAGCAGCTTAGCCAGGGTGACAACTAATGAAAAACTGTTTTTT.

In its sample, this clonotype was seen many times. The chain links TRBV4-2 to TRBJ2-5, with D perhaps assigned TRBD1 or TRBD2 (6 bases each). The CDR3 totals 18 residues. Germline lookup yields CDR1 LGHNA and CDR2 YNFKEQ. The V end was cut by 0 bases, the J end by 2 bases, with 19 bases between. CDR3 DNA sequence: TGTGCCAGCAGCCAAGAGGGGACAAGGAGGGGGGTACAAGAGACCCAGTACTTC. Its translation: CASSQEGTRRGVQETQYF.

This clonotype has just a few counts. The chain has TRBV29-1 and TRBJ2-5; TRBD1 aligns across 9 bases. CDR1 is SQVTM and CDR2 is ANQGSEA in the germline V gene. The ends lost 5 bases at V and 2 bases at J; junction bases unmatched: 9. This CDR3 region has 15 residues. The CDR3, as DNA: TGCAGCGTTTGCACCGGGACAGGGATGCAAGAGACCCAGTACTTC. Translating gives CSVCTGTGMQETQYF. The whole variable domain, remainder taken from reference TRBV29-1 and TRBJ2-5, is SAVISQKPSRDICQRGTSLTIQCQVDSQVTMMFWYRQQPGQSLTLIATANQGSEATYESGFVIDKFPISRPNLTFSTLTVSNMSPEDSSIYLCSVCTGTGMQETQYFGPGTRLLVL.

This sequence joins TRBV20-1 and TRBJ2-5; 8 nucleotides align to TRBD1. CDR1 DFQATT and CDR2 SNEGSKA come from the germline V gene (reference sequence). The CDR3 loop spans 13 amino acids. Losses at the gene ends were 4 bases for V and 6 bases for J; bases not matched to a gene: 7. The CDR3 DNA is TGCAGTGCTATGGACAGGGACGGAAAGACCCAGTACTTC. Translating gives CSAMDRDGKTQYF.

Only a few counts were recorded for this clonotype. CDR3 protein: CASRTGFQPQHF. In DNA, the CDR3 is TGTGCCAGCAGAACAGGGTTTCAGCCCCAGCATTTT. The chain employs TRBV5-8 and TRBJ1-5; possible D gene TRBD1, 6 bases. Deletions cut 5 bases from V and 6 bases from J, with 9 bases between. This CDR3 is 12 amino acids long. Germline V lookup: CDR1 SGHTS, CDR2 YDEGEE.

This clonotype showed up just a few times. The chain employs TRBV10-3 and TRBJ2-1; possibly TRBD2 for D (5 bases). Germline assignment: CDR1 ENHRY and CDR2 SYGVKD. V was trimmed by 6 bases and J by 5 bases, leaving 11 bases between them. The CDR3 is 13 residues long. CDR3 amino acids: CAIREGLDNEQFF. The CDR3, as DNA: TGTGCCATCAGGGAAGGACTGGACAATGAGCAGTTCTTC.

There are many counts of this clonotype. This chain links TRBV29-1 with TRBJ2-4; 11 nucleotides align to TRBD2. Per the germline V gene, CDR1 is SQVTM and CDR2 is ANQGSEA. The CDR3 is made up of 14 amino acids. Trimming removed 6 bases from V and 3 bases from J; junction bases left unmatched: 4. The CDR3 reads CSVVGTSGKNIQYF. CDR3 sequence (DNA): TGCAGCGTCGTAGGGACTAGCGGCAAAAACATTCAGTACTTC.

This clonotype was observed a handful of times. V and J are TRBV28 and TRBJ1-2; unclear D gene. Germline CDR1 MDHEN, CDR2 SYDVKM. The CDR3 has 11 residues. Trimming left V 4 bases short and J 6 bases short, with 6 bases between. Here the CDR3 reads CASSSPDGYTF. The CDR3 DNA reads TGTGCCAGCAGTTCCCCTGATGGCTACACCTTC.

The V gene is TRBV6-5, the J gene TRBJ2-5, with 7 bases that match TRBD1. V lost 2 bases, J lost 5 bases, and 2 bases stayed unmatched. CDR3 length: 13 residues. Germline CDR1 is MNHEY and CDR2 is SVGAGI. Written as DNA, the CDR3 is TGTGCCAGCAGTTACAGGGGGCCGGAGACCCAGTACTTC. It codes for CASSYRGPETQYF.

This clonotype was picked up a small number of times. The rearrangement uses TRBV12-3 or TRBV12-4 and TRBJ2-5; 8 nucleotides align to TRBD2. The V and J ends lost 3 bases and 4 bases, in that order; junction bases with no gene match: 7. The CDR3 is 15 residues long. CDR3 amino acids: CASSFNAGGTETQYF. CDR3 nucleotide sequence: TGTGCCAGCAGTTTCAACGCGGGAGGAACAGAGACCCAGTACTTC.

This clonotype has ten or more counts. The CDR3 nucleotides read TGTGCCACCAGTGACCCAACAGGGAATGAGCAGTTCTTC. Its translation: CATSDPTGNEQFF. The J gene is TRBJ2-1, the V gene TRBV24-1, with D possibly TRBD1 on 6 matching bases. The ends were cut back, 4 bases at V and 7 bases at J, with 10 bases in the middle. The CDR3 is made up of 13 amino acids. CDR1 is KGHDR and CDR2 is SFDVKD in the germline V gene.

Many counts were recorded for this clonotype. V is TRBV27 and J is TRBJ1-2; D unclear. This CDR3 spans 15 amino acids. Trimming removed 2 bases from V and 0 bases from J, with 10 bases in between. The germline V gene encodes CDR1 MNHEY and CDR2 SMNVEV (reference sequence). CDR3 residues: CASSLMAGANYGYTF. CDR3 bases: TGTGCCAGCAGTTTAATGGCCGGAGCTAACTATGGCTACACCTTC.

The chain uses TRBV4-1 and TRBJ1-2, with D possibly matching TRBD1 (6 bases). The CDR3 extends over 15 amino acids. V dropped 4 bases and J dropped 2 bases, with 14 bases sitting between them. Germline CDR1 and CDR2: MGHRA and YSYEKL. The CDR3 reads CASSPQITGNYGYTF. The DNA of the CDR3 is TGCGCCAGCAGCCCCCAAATCACAGGGAACTATGGCTACACCTTC.

Many counts were recorded for this clonotype. The V gene is TRBV7-6, the J gene TRBJ1-2; 10 positions match TRBD1. This CDR3 has 14 amino acids. V was clipped by 1 base and J by 6 bases; unmatched bases: 2. Germline V gene lookup returns CDR1 SGHVS and CDR2 FNYEAQ. The CDR3 bases are TGTGCCAGCAGCTTAGGGACAGGGGGAAATGGCTACACCTTC. Its translation: CASSLGTGGNGYTF.

This clonotype showed up just once. The chain has TRBV28 and TRBJ2-5; no firm D call. Germline V gene sequence: CDR1 MDHEN, CDR2 SYDVKM. The CDR3 covers 14 residues. V lost 5 bases to trimming and J lost 0 bases, with 10 bases between them. The CDR3 here is CASSAPTYQETQYF. CDR3 bases: TGTGCCAGCAGTGCCCCAACGTACCAAGAGACCCAGTACTTC.